A single sample is the source of the 2 T cell receptor beta chains below, sequenced in a study of shared clonotypes between healthy human individuals. Sequencing used immunoSEQ multiplex PCR; TCRdb keeps in-frame clones, though not all of them. The sample gives some 2,000,000 clones, around 95% of which show up once; 0.1% to 0.15% is in the top ten. The sequenced material came from naive CD4+ T cells sorted from blood. Sample subset: CD45RA+ positively selected. These receptors were taken from a young man in good health.

The V call is TRBV28, the J call TRBJ2-7, with 9 bases that match TRBD1. CDR1 MDHEN and CDR2 SYDVKM come from the germline V gene. V shed 11 bases, J shed 1 base, and the junction held 12 bases outside the gene matches. The CDR3 is made up of 15 amino acids. CDR3 nucleotide sequence: TGTGCCGTACTGGGGGGGACAGGGAGTTCCTACGAGCAGTACTTC. Translation: CAVLGGTGSSYEQYF. Full variable domain (rest looked up from reference TRBV28 and TRBJ2-7): DVKVTQSSRYLVKRTGEKVFLECVQDMDHENMFWYRQDPGLGLRLIYFSYDVKMKEKGDIPEGYSVSREKKERFSLILESASTNQTSMYLCAVLGGTGSSYEQYFGPGTRLTVT.

This clone was recorded once. Here the CDR3 reads CAWSAPGQANQPQHF. The CDR3 DNA reads TGTGCCTGGAGTGCGCCGGGACAAGCGAATCAGCCCCAGCATTTT. The chain employs TRBV30 and TRBJ1-5, with a possible D match to TRBD1 (6 bases). V was pared by 1 base and J by 4 bases, with 14 bases between. From germline, CDR1 is GTSNPN and CDR2 SVGIG (reference sequence). This CDR3 has 15 residues.